These T cell receptor beta chains were read from a single sample in a study of T cell responses to AZD1222 COVID-19 vaccine. This table comes from immunoSEQ multiplex PCR, and its TCRdb copy is limited to in-frame clones, with some not included. The table has about 99,000 clones, approximately 91% seen once; the top ten hold roughly a sixth. The starting material was peripheral blood, obtained on day 0 of AZD1222 vaccination. The receptor set was obtained from an adult in good health. CDR3s include the opening cysteine and the closing phenylalanine or tryptophan. The D gene is left open where the match is weak. Some rows mark clone size as missing; the rest say once, few, many or name a class of expanded clone.

-	TRBV10-3	TRBJ1-1	-	TGTGCCATCAGCCCACTCCTAGGACAGCTGAACACTGAAGCTTTCTTT	CAISPLLGQLNTEAFF
-	TRBV5-1	TRBJ2-6	-	TGCGCCAGCAGCTTGGGAGGGTCTGGGGCCAACGTCCTGACTTTC	CASSLGGSGANVLTF
-	TRBV12-1	TRBJ2-1	-	TGTGCCAGCAGCTTCCTCATGGGGGGGCCGTTTTTTCTTAGTGAGCAGTTCTTC	CASSFLMGGPFFLSEQFF
TRBD1	TRBV5-1	TRBJ1-5	-	TGCGCCAGCAGCTTGGGGGGACAGACTTTAGATCAGCCCCAGCATTTT	CASSLGGQTLDQPQHF
TRBD1	TRBV2	TRBJ2-7	-	TGTGCCAGCAGCGAGGGGGCGAGAGAGCAGTACTTC	CASSEGAREQYF
-	TRBV7-8	TRBJ2-5	-	TGTGCCAGCAGCTTTGCTGGGGAAGAGACCCAGTACTTC	CASSFAGEETQYF
-	TRBV6-5	TRBJ1-5	-	TGTGCCAGCAGACCCGACTGGGGTCACAATCAGCCCCAGCATTTT	CASRPDWGHNQPQHF
-	TRBV2	TRBJ1-2	-	TGTGCCAGCAGTGTTCTAGAAATCACCGTCTATGGCTACACCTTC	CASSVLEITVYGYTF
-	TRBV4-2	TRBJ1-4	-	TGTGCCAGCAGCCATACCGGGACGGCTAATGAAAAACTGTTTTTT	CASSHTGTANEKLFF
TRBD2	TRBV7-3	TRBJ2-3	once	TGTGCCAGCAGCTCGACTAGCGGGGGCCTCACAGATACGCAGTATTTT	CASSSTSGGLTDTQYF
-	TRBV7-6	TRBJ2-7	-	TGTGCCAGCGGCTCCACCTACGAGCAGTACTTC	CASGSTYEQYF
-	TRBV29-1	TRBJ1-1	-	TGCAGCGTCTTGGACGGCCCCTATACAAACACTGAAGCTTTCTTT	CSVLDGPYTNTEAFF
TRBD1	TRBV6-5	TRBJ1-1	-	TGTGCCAGCAGGTTATTGCGGGACAGGGAGGCTGAAGCTTTCTTT	CASRLLRDREAEAFF
-	TRBV18	TRBJ1-1	-	TGTGCCAGCTCACCACCCTCCGTGGGATGGACTGAAGCTTTCTTT	CASSPPSVGWTEAFF
-	TRBV11-3	TRBJ1-1	-	TGTGCCAGCAGCCTTGGACAGCGGACTGAAGCTTTCTTT	CASSLGQRTEAFF
-	TRBV5-1	TRBJ2-3	-	TGCGCCAGCAGCTTGGAGGGGATAGGCACAGATACGCAGTATTTT	CASSLEGIGTDTQYF
TRBD1	TRBV5-4	TRBJ2-5	-	TGTGCCAGCAGCTTGGAGGACAGGCGGGAGACCCAGTACTTC	CASSLEDRRETQYF
-	TRBV5-1	TRBJ2-5	few	TGCGCCAGCAGCTTGGGGGCGCGGGGACAAGAGACCCAGTACTTC	CASSLGARGQETQYF
TRBD1	TRBV2	TRBJ2-5	-	TGTGCCAGCAGTGCATACTGGACAGGGGGACGGGAGACCCAGTACTTC	CASSAYWTGGRETQYF
-	TRBV7-7	TRBJ2-2	-	TGTGCTAGCAGCTTAGGGCGGAACACCGGGGAGCTGTTTTTT	CASSLGRNTGELFF
-	TRBV25-1	TRBJ1-3	-	TGTGCCAGCAGTGATTTGGAGAGCTCTGGAAACACCATATATTTT	CASSDLESSGNTIYF
TRBD1	TRBV7-7	TRBJ2-7	-	TGTGCCAGCAGCTTAGCGCTAAGGACAGGGGACGAGCAGTACTTC	CASSLALRTGDEQYF
TRBD1	TRBV5-1	TRBJ2-4	-	TGCGCCAGCAGCAACAGACAAGGACAGGGATCCGGATCCAAAAACATTCAGTACTTC	CASSNRQGQGSGSKNIQYF
-	TRBV2	TRBJ2-6	few	TGTGCCAGCAGCGGGACACTAGGGTCCTCTGGGGCCAACGTCCTGACTTTC	CASSGTLGSSGANVLTF
-	TRBV6-5	TRBJ1-3	few	TGTGCCAGCAGTTACTCCGACAGTCGAAACACCATATATTTT	CASSYSDSRNTIYF
-	TRBV6-5	TRBJ1-1	-	TGTGCCAGCAACCAACCGAAGGAGCTGAACACTGAAGCTTTCTTT	CASNQPKELNTEAFF
-	TRBV6-5	TRBJ1-2	-	TGTGCCAGCAGACATCGGACAGACGCTAACTATGGCTACACCTTC	CASRHRTDANYGYTF
-	TRBV9	TRBJ1-5	-	TGTGCCAGCAGCGTAGGGACGGATCAGCCCCAGCATTTT	CASSVGTDQPQHF
-	TRBV6-1	TRBJ1-5	few	TGTGCCAGCAGTGAAAGGGCAGGGGTAAATCAGCCCCAGCATTTT	CASSERAGVNQPQHF
-	TRBV7-8	TRBJ1-1	-	TGTGCCAGCAGCTTACGAGGCCCGACCCCGGGTGACACTGAAGCTTTCTTT	CASSLRGPTPGDTEAFF
-	TRBV6-5	TRBJ1-1	-	TGTGCCAGTCTCACAATCGGCACTGAAGCTTTCTTT	CASLTIGTEAFF
TRBD2	TRBV6-5	TRBJ2-7	-	TGTGCCAGCAGTTTTGATAGCGGGGGGGCTGTCTACGAGCAGTACTTC	CASSFDSGGAVYEQYF
-	TRBV9	TRBJ1-3	-	TGTGCCAGCAGCGTTTCTGACAATGGCTCTGGAAACACCATATATTTT	CASSVSDNGSGNTIYF
-	TRBV6-5	TRBJ2-1	-	TGTGCCAGCAGTTTGACAGGCAATGAGCAGTTCTTC	CASSLTGNEQFF
TRBD1	TRBV9	TRBJ2-7	-	TGTGCCAGCAGCGGCGAGGGGGACAGGGCCGACGAGCAGTACTTC	CASSGEGDRADEQYF
-	TRBV19	TRBJ1-1	-	TGTGCCAGTAGTACGGGGGGCAACACTGAAGCTTTCTTT	CASSTGGNTEAFF
TRBD1	TRBV6-5	TRBJ2-7	-	TGTGCCAGCAGAGGACAGGGTAGCTCCTACGAGCAGTACTTC	CASRGQGSSYEQYF
-	TRBV5-1	TRBJ2-1	few	TGCGCCAGCAAGAGCTCCTACAATGAGCAGTTCTTC	CASKSSYNEQFF
-	TRBV11-2	TRBJ1-2	few	TGTGCCAGCAGCTTTAGAATCGGCTACACCTTC	CASSFRIGYTF
-	TRBV11-2	TRBJ2-3	-	TGTGCCAGCAGCTTAGCTCCGGAACGCACAGATACGCAGTATTTT	CASSLAPERTDTQYF
TRBD2	TRBV5-1	TRBJ2-1	-	TGCGCCAGCAGTGTCCCGACTAGCGGGGGGTACAATGAGCAGTTCTTC	CASSVPTSGGYNEQFF
-	TRBV7-3	TRBJ2-1	-	TGTGCCAGCAGCTTAAGCGCAGACAATGAGCAGTTCTTC	CASSLSADNEQFF